This T cell receptor (beta chain) was retrieved from a study of vaccination effects on CD4 cells after COVID-19. Prior to sequencing, the ViraFEST assay stimulated PBMC with viral peptide pools, which expanded the antigen-specific CD4+ T cells. Culture proceeded for nine to eleven days, and CD4+ T cells were then isolated. Wells of around 2.2 million PBMC each were grown with about 9.5 IU/ml IL-2 and around 10 ug/ml peptides. The CDR3 contains 16 residues. Germline V gene lookup returns CDR1 SGDLS and CDR2 YYNGEE. The junction had 8 bases not matched to a gene; V was cut back by 2 bases and J by 5 bases. A note on this clone: The antigen is undetermined.

TCRdb keeps only in-frame clones here, not all; method: immunoSEQ multiplex PCR. The data contain about 20,000 clones, around two thirds of them singletons. Specimen: CD4+ T cells from PBMCs cultured with HCoV-229E spike peptides, collected before COVID-19 vaccination. This receptor was identified in a human donor who received a COVID-19 vaccine. V is TRBV9 and J is TRBJ1-2, with 11 bases that match TRBD1. The CDR3 DNA follows: TGTGCCAGCAGCGTCGGGGGGACAGGGGGGAAATATGGCTACACCTTC. Translation gives CASSVGGTGGKYGYTF.